The T cell receptor beta chain under discussion was sequenced for a study of molecular identifiers for immune sequencing clone quantification. CDR1 is LGHNA, CDR2 YNFKEQ, per germline. V dropped 4 bases and J dropped 0; count of bases not matched to a gene: 9. This CDR3 contains 17 residues. One entry per CDR3 protein, called by TCRdb with MiXCR from the PCR reads. The sample yields a few hundred thousand distinct CDR3 sequences, 24% seen once. This clonotype was recorded a few times. The chain joins TRBV4-2 to TRBJ2-3; TRBD2 aligns across 8 bases. The receptor was isolated from a human donor in good health. Some libraries in this study had Jurkat cell RNA spiked in. The material sequenced was naive CD8+ T cells from blood, with Jurkat cell RNA spiked in. Subset noted: FACS-sorted CD8+CD4-CCR7+CD45RA+ naive T cells. The CDR3 reads CASSPGAASGSTDTQYF. The CDR3 DNA reads as TGTGCCAGCAGCCCCGGGGCAGCTAGCGGGAGCACAGATACGCAGTATTTT.